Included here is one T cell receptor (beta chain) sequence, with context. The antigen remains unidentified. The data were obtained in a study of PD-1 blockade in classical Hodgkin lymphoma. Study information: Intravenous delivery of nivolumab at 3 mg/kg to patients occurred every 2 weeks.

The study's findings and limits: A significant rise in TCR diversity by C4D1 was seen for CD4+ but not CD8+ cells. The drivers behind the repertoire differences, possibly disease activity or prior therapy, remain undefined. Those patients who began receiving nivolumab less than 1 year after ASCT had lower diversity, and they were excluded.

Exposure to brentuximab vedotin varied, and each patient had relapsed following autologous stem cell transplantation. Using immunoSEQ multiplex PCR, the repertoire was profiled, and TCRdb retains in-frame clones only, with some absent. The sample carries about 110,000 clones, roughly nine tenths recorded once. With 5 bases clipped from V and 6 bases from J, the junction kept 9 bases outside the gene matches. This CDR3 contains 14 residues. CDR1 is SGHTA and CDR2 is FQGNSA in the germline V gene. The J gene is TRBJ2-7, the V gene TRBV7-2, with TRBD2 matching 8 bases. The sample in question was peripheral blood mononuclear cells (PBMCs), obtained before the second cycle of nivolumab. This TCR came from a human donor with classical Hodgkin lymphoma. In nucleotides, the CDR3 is TGTGCCAGCAGCCCATCAGCGGGAGTCGGCGAGCAGTACTTC. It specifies CASSPSAGVGEQYF.